This is a list of T cell receptor beta chains from one sample in a study of CD8 T cells in Susac syndrome. Using its own MiXCR run on the immunoSEQ multiplex PCR reads, TCRdb lists one record per CDR3 protein. The table lists 100,000 to 150,000 distinct CDR3 sequences, over 80% of them singletons. The source material was CD8+ T cells from PBMCs. The origin of the receptors is a human donor with multiple sclerosis. CDR3s include the opening cysteine and the closing phenylalanine or tryptophan. The D gene is left open where the match is weak. Clone size is given for some rows only: seen once, a few or many times, or a class if the clone is expanded.

v_gene,d_gene,j_gene,abundance,CDR3aa,CDR3nt
TRBV7-9,NA,TRBJ1-1,NA,CASSKGGRAFF,TGTGCCAGCAGCAAAGGGGGGCGGGCTTTCTTT
TRBV28,TRBD2,TRBJ2-5,NA,CASSSAGTSGSQYF,TGTGCCAGCAGTTCAGCGGGGACTAGCGGTTCCCAGTACTTC
TRBV5-4,NA,TRBJ2-4,few,CASSSTMAKNIQYF,TGTGCCAGCAGCTCGACAATGGCCAAAAACATTCAGTACTTC
TRBV19,NA,TRBJ1-5,NA,CASSMYSDPRQPQHF,TGTGCCAGTAGTATGTATTCAGACCCGAGGCAGCCCCAGCATTTT
TRBV7-9,TRBD1,TRBJ2-7,once,CASSLGDSHQYF,TGTGCCAGCAGCTTAGGGGACAGCCATCAGTACTTC
TRBV28,NA,TRBJ2-7,NA,CASREGGEQYF,TGTGCCAGCAGGGAGGGGGGGGAGCAGTACTTC
TRBV7-8,NA,TRBJ1-1,NA,CASSFLARAPEAFF,TGTGCCAGCAGCTTTCTGGCTAGGGCCCCTGAAGCTTTCTTT
TRBV27,NA,TRBJ1-2,NA,CASASTTGYGYTF,TGTGCCAGCGCATCGACGACGGGTTATGGCTACACCTTC
TRBV9,NA,TRBJ2-1,NA,CASSVVALLEESYNEQFF,TGTGCCAGCAGCGTAGTAGCGCTCCTAGAAGAATCCTACAATGAGCAGTTCTTC
TRBV6-2/TRBV6-3,NA,TRBJ2-5,few,CASSYTTPVETQYF,TGTGCCAGCAGTTACACCACCCCGGTGGAGACCCAGTACTTC
TRBV20-1,NA,TRBJ1-1,NA,CSARDWDRLPDVVAFF,TGCAGTGCTAGAGATTGGGACCGATTGCCCGACGTCGTGGCTTTCTTT
TRBV5-1,NA,TRBJ2-2,few,CASSPPGRNTGELFF,TGCGCCAGCAGCCCTCCGGGAAGAAACACCGGGGAGCTGTTTTTT
TRBV5-5,NA,TRBJ1-2,NA,CASSLEEPIVDYGYTF,TGTGCCAGCAGCTTGGAGGAGCCGATTGTGGACTATGGCTACACCTTC
TRBV24-1,TRBD1,TRBJ1-1,NA,CATRGQGANTEAFF,TGTGCCACCAGAGGACAGGGGGCGAACACTGAAGCTTTCTTT
TRBV27,NA,TRBJ1-2,NA,CASSPDSPYGYTF,TGTGCCAGCAGTCCCGACAGCCCCTATGGCTACACCTTC
TRBV7-8,NA,TRBJ1-1,NA,CASSYSVYTEAFF,TGTGCCAGCAGCTACTCGGTCTACACTGAAGCTTTCTTT
TRBV11-2,NA,TRBJ1-2,NA,CASSLEGHGYTF,TGTGCCAGCAGCTTAGAAGGGCACGGCTACACCTTC
TRBV5-1,NA,TRBJ2-7,NA,CASSDVDRSSSYEQYF,TGCGCCAGCAGCGACGTCGATCGGTCATCCTCCTACGAGCAGTACTTC
TRBV5-6,NA,TRBJ2-3,NA,CASSLTGPFRGDTQYF,TGTGCCAGCAGCTTGACGGGGCCTTTTCGGGGAGATACGCAGTATTTT
TRBV12-3/TRBV12-4,NA,TRBJ2-3,NA,CASSPISTDTQYF,TGTGCCAGCAGTCCGATTAGCACAGATACGCAGTATTTT
TRBV5-6,NA,TRBJ2-1,NA,CASSLSVKESYNEQFF,TGTGCCAGCAGCTTGTCGGTGAAGGAGTCCTACAATGAGCAGTTCTTC
TRBV19,NA,TRBJ2-1,NA,CASSIASPYNEQFF,TGTGCCAGTAGTATAGCGTCCCCCTACAATGAGCAGTTCTTC
TRBV12-3/TRBV12-4,NA,TRBJ2-7,NA,CASSFMSEGDEQYF,TGTGCCAGCAGTTTCATGTCGGAAGGGGACGAGCAGTACTTC
TRBV12-3/TRBV12-4,NA,TRBJ1-2,NA,CASSLLPGRLKIWDGYTF,TGTGCCAGCAGTTTACTGCCGGGGCGCCTAAAGATCTGGGATGGCTACACCTTC
TRBV23-1,NA,TRBJ1-5,once,CASSQPGVGNQPQHF,TGCGCCAGCAGTCAACCCGGGGTTGGCAATCAGCCCCAGCATTTT
TRBV2,NA,TRBJ2-7,NA,CANRFLDYEQYF,TGTGCCAATCGCTTCCTAGACTACGAGCAGTACTTC
TRBV5-6,NA,TRBJ2-1,NA,CASSLGTTEQFF,TGTGCCAGCAGCTTGGGGACCACTGAGCAGTTCTTC
TRBV27,NA,TRBJ2-5,NA,CASSNSGEFGQETQYF,TGTGCCAGCAGTAACTCAGGGGAGTTCGGCCAAGAGACCCAGTACTTC
TRBV12-3/TRBV12-4,NA,TRBJ2-3,NA,CASSFLGFADTQYF,TGTGCCAGCAGTTTCCTGGGGTTCGCAGATACGCAGTATTTT
TRBV20-1,NA,TRBJ1-6,NA,CSARDSLEAYNSPLHF,TGCAGTGCTAGAGATTCCCTAGAGGCCTATAATTCACCCCTCCACTTT
TRBV29-1,NA,TRBJ1-1,NA,CSVDTGPVGTEAFF,TGCAGCGTTGATACCGGGCCCGTAGGCACTGAAGCTTTCTTT
TRBV4-1,NA,TRBJ1-1,NA,CASSQDRGQLNTEAFF,TGCGCCAGCAGCCAAGATCGGGGGCAGCTGAACACTGAAGCTTTCTTT
TRBV2,TRBD1,TRBJ1-2,NA,CASADRGYGYTF,TGTGCCAGCGCCGACAGGGGGTATGGCTACACCTTC
TRBV29-1,NA,TRBJ2-3,NA,CSVEGSVATDTQYF,TGCAGCGTTGAAGGCAGTGTGGCAACAGATACGCAGTATTTT
TRBV7-8,NA,TRBJ2-1,NA,CASGVGNEQFF,TGTGCCAGCGGGGTAGGCAATGAGCAGTTCTTC
TRBV4-1,NA,TRBJ1-5,NA,CASSLQGLSNQPQHF,TGCGCCAGCAGCCTACAGGGACTCAGCAATCAGCCCCAGCATTTT
TRBV6-1,NA,TRBJ2-4,few,CASRSEPVQYF,TGTGCCAGCAGGAGTGAACCGGTTCAGTACTTC
TRBV5-1,NA,TRBJ2-7,NA,CASSWGAGTAYEQYF,TGCGCCAGCAGCTGGGGTGCAGGGACGGCCTACGAGCAGTACTTC
TRBV3-1,NA,TRBJ2-2,NA,CAPSDGNTGELFF,TGTGCCCCCTCGGACGGGAACACCGGGGAGCTGTTTTTT
TRBV11-2,TRBD1,TRBJ1-2,NA,CASSLDGTGDGYTF,TGTGCCAGCAGCTTAGATGGGACAGGGGATGGCTACACCTTC
TRBV5-1,TRBD1,TRBJ2-7,few,CASRGTGGLDEQYF,TGCGCCAGCAGGGGGACAGGGGGCCTCGACGAGCAGTACTTC
TRBV12-3/TRBV12-4,TRBD2,TRBJ2-3,NA,CASSPGRREPTDTQYF,TGTGCCAGCAGCCCGGGGCGGCGGGAGCCCACAGATACGCAGTATTTT
TRBV12-3/TRBV12-4,TRBD1,TRBJ2-1,NA,CASSLAGQGYNEQFF,TGTGCCAGCAGTTTGGCGGGACAGGGCTACAATGAGCAGTTCTTC
TRBV27,TRBD1,TRBJ2-3,NA,CASSALTGADTQYF,TGTGCCAGCAGTGCCCTGACAGGGGCAGATACGCAGTATTTT
TRBV30,NA,TRBJ1-2,NA,CGWSSRGTHGYTF,TGTGGCTGGAGTAGTCGGGGGACCCATGGCTACACCTTC
TRBV12-3/TRBV12-4,NA,TRBJ2-1,NA,CASSFLIVHPNEQFF,TGTGCCAGCAGTTTTTTAATAGTCCATCCAAATGAGCAGTTCTTC
TRBV19,NA,TRBJ1-5,NA,CASSIFGGHQPQHF,TGTGCCAGTAGTATATTTGGGGGACATCAGCCCCAGCATTTT
TRBV2,TRBD2,TRBJ2-3,NA,CAGLAGGRDTQYF,TGTGCCGGGCTAGCGGGAGGGAGAGATACGCAGTATTTT
TRBV11-3,NA,TRBJ2-3,few,CASSLFVDTQYF,TGTGCCAGCAGCCTATTTGTAGATACGCAGTATTTT
TRBV11-2,TRBD1,TRBJ2-7,NA,CASSLVTGDYEQYF,TGTGCCAGCAGCTTAGTAACAGGGGACTACGAGCAGTACTTC
TRBV20-1,NA,TRBJ1-1,NA,CSARGQPEAFF,TGCAGTGCTAGAGGACAACCTGAAGCTTTCTTT
TRBV11-2,NA,TRBJ2-3,NA,CASSFSVNTDTQYF,TGTGCCAGCAGCTTCTCTGTTAACACAGATACGCAGTATTTT
TRBV20-1,TRBD1,TRBJ2-1,NA,CSAPGGNEQFF,TGCAGTGCTCCAGGGGGCAATGAGCAGTTCTTC